Shown below are 22 T cell receptor beta chains from a single sample sequenced in a study of T cells in tuberculosis. Sorting used thawed, overnight-rested PBMC stained with anti-CD3, a viability dye and GMM-loaded CD1B tetramer. CD1B tetramers were loaded with Rhodococcus equi-derived C32 glucose monomycolate. This table comes from immunoSEQ multiplex PCR, and its TCRdb copy is limited to in-frame clones, with some not included. The sample yields approximately 60,000 clones, 81% seen once. Sequencing was done on a sample of CD1b-GMM tetramer-negative cells sorted from PBMCs. These receptors originate from an adult woman with latent tuberculosis.

The rearrangement joins TRBV5-6 to TRBJ1-6; D is perhaps TRBD1 (5 bases). The CDR3 is 16 amino acids. CDR1 SGHDT and CDR2 YYEEEE come from the germline V gene. Trimming pared 3 bases from V and 4 bases from J, leaving 14 bases between. The CDR3 nucleotides are TGTGCCAGCAGCTCGGGCGGGGGGGAATATAATTCACCCCTCCACTTT. This translates into CASSSGGGEYNSPLHF. The variable domain in full, with the rest retrieved from reference TRBV5-6 and TRBJ1-6, is DAGVTQSPTHLIKTRGQQVTLRCSPKSGHDTVSWYQQALGQGPQFIFQYYEEEERQRGNFPDRFSGHQFPNYSSELNVNALLLGDSALYLCASSSGGGEYNSPLHFGNGTRLTVT.

The chain links TRBV19 to TRBJ2-1; D may be TRBD1 (6 bases). The CDR3 runs to 14 residues. Trimming shortened V by 5 bases and J by 8 bases, and 16 bases separated the two germline ends. Germline lookup yields CDR1 LNHDA and CDR2 SQIVND (reference sequence). The CDR3 loop is CASSRPRGFHEQFF. The CDR3 DNA follows: TGTGCCAGTAGTCGCCCCAGGGGTTTCCATGAGCAGTTCTTC.

This CDR3 reads CASSSAGARRNTEAFF. The CDR3 coding sequence is TGTGCCAGCAGTTCCGCGGGTGCCCGGCGGAACACTGAAGCTTTCTTT. The genes are TRBV27 and TRBJ1-1; D ambiguous. Trimming removed 4 bases from V and 1 base from J, with 16 bases in between. The CDR3 spans 16 residues. The germline gives CDR1 MNHEY, CDR2 SMNVEV (reference sequence).

The chain uses TRBV19 and TRBJ2-2; the match to TRBD1 covers 8 bases. The CDR3 runs to 14 residues. The germline V gene has CDR1 LNHDA and CDR2 SQIVND (reference sequence). V was pared by 11 bases and J by 3 bases, with 8 bases of the junction left unmatched. In nucleotides, the CDR3 is TGTGCCGGAAGAGGACAGGGTGACACCGGGGAGCTGTTTTTT. This codes for CAGRGQGDTGELFF.

The sample holds one count of this clone. The rearrangement links TRBV27 to TRBJ2-5; D is unclear. The CDR3 covers 15 residues. Trimming cost V 7 bases and J 2 bases, with 17 bases left between them. Germline CDR1 MNHEY, CDR2 SMNVEV (reference sequence). This CDR3 reads CASKSGPLGQETQYF. CDR3 nucleotide sequence: TGTGCCAGCAAGAGTGGCCCCCTCGGGCAAGAGACCCAGTACTTC.

This sequence joins TRBV19 and TRBJ2-7; the match to TRBD1 covers 7 bases. Trimming cost V 6 bases and J 3 bases; bases outside gene matches: 5. The germline CDR1 and CDR2 sequences are LNHDA and SQIVND (reference sequence). The CDR3 has 13 residues. The CDR3: CASSRDRRYEQYF. In DNA, the CDR3 is TGTGCCAGTAGCCGGGACAGACGCTACGAGCAGTACTTC.

The J gene is TRBJ2-2, the V gene TRBV9, with TRBD2 matching over 10 bases. V shed 6 bases, J shed 0 bases, and the junction held 11 bases outside the gene matches. Germline loops: CDR1 SGDLS, CDR2 YYNGEE. This CDR3 contains 18 residues. In DNA form, the CDR3 reads TGTGCCAGCACCAGAAATGCTCTAGCGGGGGCGAACACCGGGGAGCTGTTTTTT. It codes for CASTRNALAGANTGELFF.

J is TRBJ2-1 and V is TRBV6-1; the D gene is possibly TRBD1 (6 bases). The germline V and J ends were trimmed by 0 bases and 11 bases, with 14 bases remaining between them. The germline V gene encodes CDR1 MNHNS and CDR2 SASEGT. The CDR3 has 14 amino acids. The CDR3 loop is CASSEAGGLNQQFF. CDR3 nucleotide sequence: TGTGCCAGCAGTGAAGCAGGGGGTCTAAATCAGCAGTTCTTC.

This clone was found once. The V call is TRBV2, the J call TRBJ2-3, with 10 bases that match TRBD2. Germline CDR1 SNHLY, CDR2 FYNNEI. V lost 11 bases, J lost 3 bases, and 8 bases stayed unmatched. The CDR3 extends over 14 amino acids. The CDR3 loop is CAGKRGGRTDTQYF. CDR3 in DNA: TGTGCCGGCAAGCGGGGGGGACGAACAGATACGCAGTATTTT.

The chain is built from TRBV5-6 and TRBJ1-6; 7 positions match TRBD1. The trim removed 2 bases at V and 4 bases at J, leaving 3 bases unmatched. This CDR3 is built from 15 residues. The V gene's germline CDR1 is SGHDT and CDR2 YYEEEE. The CDR3 DNA sequence: TGTGCCAGCAGCTTCCCGGGACAGTATAATTCACCCCTCCACTTT. Amino acids: CASSFPGQYNSPLHF.

V and J are TRBV7-2 and TRBJ1-2; D gene unclear. The CDR3 has 13 amino acids. The V end lost 1 base, the J end lost 5 bases, and 8 bases lay between the germline ends. Germline CDR1 and CDR2: SGHTA and FQGNSA. CDR3: CASSLGTGYGYTF. The CDR3 nucleotides are TGTGCCAGCAGCTTAGGGACGGGATATGGCTACACCTTC.

The rearrangement uses TRBV30 and TRBJ1-3; D remains ambiguous. This CDR3 has 17 residues. From germline, CDR1 is GTSNPN and CDR2 SVGIG (reference sequence). V was clipped by 4 bases and J by 5 bases, with 24 bases between them. The CDR3 nucleotides are TGTGCCTGGACCTCGGGAACGGAGGGATTTAGAAGAAACACCATATATTTT. Protein sequence: CAWTSGTEGFRRNTIYF.

The J gene is TRBJ1-2, the V gene TRBV30; TRBD1 agrees at 7 bases. Germline V lookup: CDR1 GTSNPN, CDR2 SVGIG (reference sequence). The CDR3 is 15 residues long. Trimming at V came to 0 bases and at J to 4 bases, leaving 8 bases not matched to a gene. In nucleotides, the CDR3 is TGTGCCTGGAGTGTACGAAGGGACAGCTTCTATGGCTACACCTTC. It codes for CAWSVRRDSFYGYTF.

V and J are TRBV9 and TRBJ2-1; 11 positions match TRBD2. From germline, CDR1 is SGDLS and CDR2 YYNGEE. J gave up 6 bases and V 2 bases, and 10 bases lay outside the gene matches. The CDR3 is made up of 17 amino acids. This CDR3 reads CASSVLAGGGGANEQFF. The CDR3 coding sequence is TGTGCCAGCAGCGTGCTAGCGGGAGGAGGGGGGGCCAATGAGCAGTTCTTC.

The genes are TRBV7-2 and TRBJ1-2; D perhaps matches TRBD1 (5 bases). Germline CDR1 reads SGHTA; CDR2 reads FQGNSA. The CDR3 is 14 residues long. V was pared by 1 base and J by 3 bases, with 9 bases between. CDR3 nucleotide sequence: TGTGCCAGCAGCTTAGACCCGGGGGACTATGGCTACACCTTC. This gives the protein CASSLDPGDYGYTF.

The chain combines TRBV5-1 with TRBJ1-2; D may be TRBD1 (5 bases). Looked up from germline, CDR1 is SGHRS and CDR2 is YFSETQ. CDR3 length equals 15 residues. Trimming removed 5 bases at V and 8 bases at J, with 22 bases between. The CDR3 is CASSHTQVQGGGYTF. In DNA form, the CDR3 reads TGCGCCAGCAGTCACACCCAAGTTCAGGGTGGGGGCTACACCTTC.

CDR3 residues: CASSFGSGGSYNEQFF. CDR3 coding DNA: TGCGCCAGCAGCTTTGGTAGCGGGGGGTCCTACAATGAGCAGTTCTTC. V gene TRBV5-1 combines with J gene TRBJ2-1; 10 bases match TRBD2. Per germline, CDR1 SGHRS and CDR2 YFSETQ. J lost 1 base, V lost 2 bases, and 3 bases had no gene match. The CDR3 runs 16 residues.

CDR3 DNA sequence: TGTGCCACCAGCGGACCCAGGGGTAAAATTGGCTACACCTTC. Protein sequence: CATSGPRGKIGYTF. The rearrangement joins TRBV19 to TRBJ1-2, with a weak D call TRBD1 (6 bases). The germline gives CDR1 LNHDA, CDR2 SQIVND (reference sequence). The CDR3 runs 14 residues. V was trimmed by 10 bases and J by 7 bases, leaving 22 bases between them. Variable domain in full (rest from reference TRBV19 and TRBJ1-2): DGGITQSPKYLFRKEGQNVTLSCEQNLNHDAMYWYRQDPGQGLRLIYYSQIVNDFQKGDIAEGYSVSREKKESFPLTVTSAQKNPTAFYLCATSGPRGKIGYTFGSGTRLTVV.

The genes are TRBV27 and TRBJ1-4, with 10 nucleotides matching TRBD1. Germline CDR1 reads MNHEY; CDR2 reads SMNVEV (reference sequence). This CDR3 has 16 residues. V was clipped by 6 bases and J by 7 bases; unmatched bases: 11. The CDR3 nucleotides are TGTGCCAGCAGCTTTGCTCCGGGACAGGGGAGTGAAAAACTGTTTTTT. It is translated as CASSFAPGQGSEKLFF. Together with reference TRBV27 and TRBJ1-4, the CDR3 gives the full variable domain: EAQVTQNPRYLITVTGKKLTVTCSQNMNHEYMSWYRQDPGLGLRQIYYSMNVEVTDKGDVPEGYKVSRKEKRNFPLILESPSPNQTSLYFCASSFAPGQGSEKLFFGSGTQLSVL.

The rearrangement joins TRBV7-2 to TRBJ1-3; 9 bases line up with TRBD1. V trimming: 5 bases; J trimming: 4 bases; junction bases outside the gene matches: 12. The CDR3 spans 17 residues. Germline assignment: CDR1 SGHTA and CDR2 FQGNSA. The CDR3 is CASSPSVGGTGGNTIYF. DNA for the CDR3: TGTGCCAGCAGCCCCAGCGTTGGAGGGACAGGGGGAAACACCATATATTTT.

This clone turned up a few times. The chain has TRBV5-8 and TRBJ1-1; the D gene is possibly TRBD1 (6 bases). The CDR3 is 14 residues long. Germline CDR1 is SGHTS and CDR2 is YDEGEE. Trimming cost V 4 bases and J 5 bases, with 15 bases left between them. The CDR3 coding sequence is TGTGCCAGCAGCGACAACAGGGTCAGTACTGAAGCTTTCTTT. It encodes CASSDNRVSTEAFF.

The chain joins TRBV15 to TRBJ2-7; a possible D gene is TRBD2 (5 bases). The germline gives CDR1 LNHNV, CDR2 YYDKDF (reference sequence). The CDR3 has 15 amino acids. V lost 6 bases to trimming and J lost 0 bases, with 15 bases between them. The CDR3 is CATRYLAGSSYEQYF. The CDR3 DNA is TGTGCCACCAGATACCTCGCGGGTTCCTCCTACGAGCAGTACTTC.